This is a list of T cell receptor beta chains from one sample in a study of cytotoxic CD8 clonotypes in ibrutinib-treated CLL. Method: immunoSEQ multiplex PCR; TCRdb's copy keeps in-frame clones and lacks some. The profile shows fewer than 50,000 clones, under 80% of them singletons. The sample consisted of PBMCs, taken after 24 months of ibrutinib treatment. These receptors all come from a human donor with chronic lymphocytic leukemia. Both conserved end residues are part of each CDR3. A D gene is named only where the DNA matches it firmly. Part of the rows lack a size; the others show once, few, many or a class for expanded clones.

j_gene: TRBJ1-1; d_gene: TRBD1; abundance: .; v_gene: TRBV27; len: 14; CDR3nt: TGTGCCAGCAGCCGTGGGACAGGGAACACTGAAGCTTTCTTT; CDR3aa: CASSRGTGNTEAFF
j_gene: TRBJ2-1; d_gene: TRBD2; abundance: .; v_gene: TRBV7-3; len: 15; CDR3nt: TGTGCCAGCAGCCCCCAGGCTAGCGGGGGCAATGAGCAGTTCTTC; CDR3aa: CASSPQASGGNEQFF
j_gene: TRBJ1-1; d_gene: TRBD1; abundance: .; v_gene: TRBV5-1; len: 15; CDR3nt: TGCGCCAGCAGCTTGCGACAGGGGGCGAACACTGAAGCTTTCTTT; CDR3aa: CASSLRQGANTEAFF
j_gene: TRBJ1-1; d_gene: TRBD1; abundance: .; v_gene: TRBV27; len: 13; CDR3nt: TGTGCCAGCAGTTGGGCCGGGACAGGGGAAGCTTTCTTT; CDR3aa: CASSWAGTGEAFF
j_gene: TRBJ1-4; d_gene: .; abundance: .; v_gene: TRBV12-5; len: 13; CDR3nt: TGTGCTAGTGGACGAGGATCTAATGAAAAACTGTTTTTT; CDR3aa: CASGRGSNEKLFF
j_gene: TRBJ1-5; d_gene: .; abundance: many; v_gene: TRBV20-1; len: 11; CDR3nt: TGCAGTGCTAGAGAGCGGCAGCCCCAGCATTTT; CDR3aa: CSARERQPQHF
j_gene: TRBJ1-6; d_gene: .; abundance: .; v_gene: TRBV13; len: 18; CDR3nt: TGTGCCAGCAGCCCCGGACGGCCGATTAGCTCCTATAATTCACCCCTCCACTTT; CDR3aa: CASSPGRPISSYNSPLHF
j_gene: TRBJ2-4; d_gene: .; abundance: .; v_gene: TRBV9; len: 13; CDR3nt: TGTGCCAGCAGCCCCCCCGCAGGGAACATTCAGTACTTC; CDR3aa: CASSPPAGNIQYF
j_gene: TRBJ1-2; d_gene: TRBD1; abundance: few; v_gene: TRBV6-6; len: 15; CDR3nt: TGTGCCAGCAGTTACGGACAGGGGGTCACCTATGGCTACACCTTC; CDR3aa: CASSYGQGVTYGYTF
j_gene: TRBJ1-3; d_gene: .; abundance: once; v_gene: TRBV6-5; len: 14; CDR3nt: TGTGCCAGCAGGAAGGGGTACTCTGGAAACACCATATATTTT; CDR3aa: CASRKGYSGNTIYF
j_gene: TRBJ2-1; d_gene: .; abundance: .; v_gene: TRBV27; len: 14; CDR3nt: TGTGCCAGCAGGGACAGTTCCTCCTACAATGAGCAGTTCTTC; CDR3aa: CASRDSSSYNEQFF
j_gene: TRBJ2-1; d_gene: TRBD2; abundance: .; v_gene: TRBV10-2; len: 15; CDR3nt: TGCGCCAGCAGAGAAATAGCGGGGGGGCCGCGGGAGCAGTTCTTC; CDR3aa: CASREIAGGPREQFF
j_gene: TRBJ1-2; d_gene: .; abundance: .; v_gene: TRBV7-9; len: 14; CDR3nt: TGTGCCAGCAGCTTAGGCAGGTCCGACTATGGCTACACCTTC; CDR3aa: CASSLGRSDYGYTF
j_gene: TRBJ2-3; d_gene: .; abundance: .; v_gene: TRBV30; len: 15; CDR3nt: TGTGCCTGGAGTGTATCCCTAGTGGGCACAGATACGCAGTATTTT; CDR3aa: CAWSVSLVGTDTQYF
j_gene: TRBJ1-2; d_gene: .; abundance: .; v_gene: TRBV15; len: 15; CDR3nt: TGTGCCACCAGCAGAGGGGGAACAGGGAGCTATGGCTACACCTTC; CDR3aa: CATSRGGTGSYGYTF
j_gene: TRBJ2-3; d_gene: TRBD2; abundance: .; v_gene: TRBV5-1; len: 15; CDR3nt: TGCGCCAGCAGAGTAGCGGGAGGGCCAGGAGATACGCAGTATTTT; CDR3aa: CASRVAGGPGDTQYF
j_gene: TRBJ2-7; d_gene: .; abundance: .; v_gene: TRBV6-1; len: 15; CDR3nt: TGTGCCAGCATTGCCCCGGGCGGGCACTCCTACGAGCAGTACTTC; CDR3aa: CASIAPGGHSYEQYF
j_gene: TRBJ2-7; d_gene: .; abundance: many; v_gene: TRBV6-1; len: 12; CDR3nt: TGTGCCAGCAGTGTGATGGGAGGCGAGCAGTACTTC; CDR3aa: CASSVMGGEQYF
j_gene: TRBJ2-1; d_gene: .; abundance: .; v_gene: TRBV9; len: 15; CDR3nt: TGTGCCAGCAGCGCTCGCCAGGGTCAGGGAAATGAGCAGTTCTTC; CDR3aa: CASSARQGQGNEQFF
j_gene: TRBJ2-3; d_gene: TRBD1; abundance: .; v_gene: TRBV20-1; len: 11; CDR3nt: TGCAGTGCTTCGGGACAGATCTCGCCGTATTTT; CDR3aa: CSASGQISPYF
j_gene: TRBJ1-6; d_gene: TRBD1; abundance: many; v_gene: TRBV6-6; len: 15; CDR3nt: TGTGCCAGCACCACGCGCCAGGGGGCGCAGGGGCCCCTCCACTTT; CDR3aa: CASTTRQGAQGPLHF
j_gene: TRBJ2-1; d_gene: TRBD2; abundance: .; v_gene: TRBV18; len: 13; CDR3nt: TGTGCCAGCTCGTCCTCCGGGACTAGTCAGCAGTTCTTC; CDR3aa: CASSSSGTSQQFF
j_gene: TRBJ2-3; d_gene: .; abundance: once; v_gene: TRBV2; len: 14; CDR3nt: TGTGCCAGCAGTGAAGCTGAATACACAGATACGCAGTATTTT; CDR3aa: CASSEAEYTDTQYF
j_gene: TRBJ2-5; d_gene: .; abundance: few; v_gene: TRBV2; len: 13; CDR3nt: TGTGCCAGCAGTGTCGGCTATCAAGAGACCCAGTACTTC; CDR3aa: CASSVGYQETQYF
j_gene: TRBJ2-7; d_gene: TRBD2; abundance: .; v_gene: TRBV6-4; len: 18; CDR3nt: TGTGCCAGCAGTGATAGGAAAATAGCGGGAGGGAGTCCCCACGAGCAGTACTTC; CDR3aa: CASSDRKIAGGSPHEQYF
j_gene: TRBJ1-2; d_gene: TRBD1; abundance: .; v_gene: TRBV10-3; len: 12; CDR3nt: TGTGCCGGACAGGGACGCGGCTATGGCTACACCTTC; CDR3aa: CAGQGRGYGYTF
j_gene: TRBJ2-3; d_gene: TRBD2; abundance: once; v_gene: TRBV7-3; len: 15; CDR3nt: TGTGCCAGCAGCTTAGTAGCGGGACCGACAGATACGCAGTATTTT; CDR3aa: CASSLVAGPTDTQYF
j_gene: TRBJ1-2; d_gene: .; abundance: .; v_gene: TRBV2; len: 14; CDR3nt: TGTGCCAGTCCCCGGCGAGTACAGCACTATGGCTACACCTTC; CDR3aa: CASPRRVQHYGYTF
j_gene: TRBJ1-1; d_gene: .; abundance: .; v_gene: TRBV9; len: 13; CDR3nt: TGTGCCAGCAGCTTTACAGTTAACACTGAAGCTTTCTTT; CDR3aa: CASSFTVNTEAFF
j_gene: TRBJ1-2; d_gene: .; abundance: few; v_gene: TRBV6-5; len: 13; CDR3nt: TGTGCCAGCCTTGGACAGCGAAACTATGGCTACACCTTC; CDR3aa: CASLGQRNYGYTF
j_gene: TRBJ1-1; d_gene: .; abundance: .; v_gene: TRBV7-9; len: 14; CDR3nt: TGTGCCAGCAGCTTAGCCGGGCGGAACACTGAAGCTTTCTTT; CDR3aa: CASSLAGRNTEAFF
j_gene: TRBJ2-3; d_gene: .; abundance: .; v_gene: TRBV7-2; len: 16; CDR3nt: TGTGCCAGCAGCCACAGCTCCGGAGCGAACACAGATACGCAGTATTTT; CDR3aa: CASSHSSGANTDTQYF
j_gene: TRBJ1-2; d_gene: .; abundance: .; v_gene: TRBV12-5; len: 14; CDR3nt: TGTGCTAGTGATTCCGGGACGCCAGAGAATAGATACACCTTC; CDR3aa: CASDSGTPENRYTF
j_gene: TRBJ2-7; d_gene: .; abundance: .; v_gene: TRBV20-1; len: 11; CDR3nt: TGCAGTGCCTACAGGGAATACGAGCAGTACTTC; CDR3aa: CSAYREYEQYF
j_gene: TRBJ2-7; d_gene: .; abundance: .; v_gene: TRBV7-9; len: 14; CDR3nt: TGTGCCAGCAGCTTAGATGGGGGCGCGTACGAGCAGTACTTC; CDR3aa: CASSLDGGAYEQYF
j_gene: TRBJ1-6; d_gene: .; abundance: .; v_gene: TRBV14; len: 14; CDR3nt: TGTGCCAGCAGACTACAGGGTTATAATTCACCCCTCCACTTT; CDR3aa: CASRLQGYNSPLHF
j_gene: TRBJ1-2; d_gene: TRBD1; abundance: .; v_gene: TRBV10-3; len: 15; CDR3nt: TGTGCCATCAGCGAAGGGACAGGGGGCAGCTATGGCTACACCTTC; CDR3aa: CAISEGTGGSYGYTF
j_gene: TRBJ2-7; d_gene: TRBD1; abundance: .; v_gene: TRBV5-6; len: 14; CDR3nt: TGTGCCAGCAGCCAGGGACAGGGTCCCCTCGAGCAGTACTTC; CDR3aa: CASSQGQGPLEQYF
j_gene: TRBJ2-3; d_gene: .; abundance: .; v_gene: TRBV18; len: 13; CDR3nt: TGTGCCAGCTCACCAGCTAGCACAGATACGCAGTATTTT; CDR3aa: CASSPASTDTQYF
j_gene: TRBJ1-1; d_gene: .; abundance: .; v_gene: TRBV6-1; len: 12; CDR3nt: TGTGCCAGCAGTGGGCAGGGCACTGAAGCTTTCTTT; CDR3aa: CASSGQGTEAFF
j_gene: TRBJ2-6; d_gene: TRBD2; abundance: .; v_gene: TRBV2; len: 18; CDR3nt: TGTGCCAGCAGAGCCGCGCTAGCGGATTATTCTGGGGCCAACGTCCTGACTTTC; CDR3aa: CASRAALADYSGANVLTF
j_gene: TRBJ2-2; d_gene: .; abundance: few; v_gene: TRBV7-9; len: 12; CDR3nt: TGTGCCAGCAGCCCCTACGCCGGGGAGCTGTTTTTT; CDR3aa: CASSPYAGELFF
j_gene: TRBJ1-2; d_gene: TRBD1; abundance: .; v_gene: TRBV2; len: 15; CDR3nt: TGTGCCAGCAGTGAAAACTCACAGGGGGCGGGCGGCTACACCTTC; CDR3aa: CASSENSQGAGGYTF
j_gene: TRBJ1-1; d_gene: .; abundance: .; v_gene: TRBV23-1; len: 15; CDR3nt: TGCGCCAGCAGTCAATCGGCGGATACGAACACTGAAGCTTTCTTT; CDR3aa: CASSQSADTNTEAFF
j_gene: TRBJ1-1; d_gene: TRBD1; abundance: few; v_gene: TRBV7-9; len: 15; CDR3nt: TGTGCCAGCAGCTTTCCGGACAGGGGGCTCACTGAAGCTTTCTTT; CDR3aa: CASSFPDRGLTEAFF
j_gene: TRBJ2-7; d_gene: TRBD2; abundance: .; v_gene: TRBV28; len: 14; CDR3nt: TGTGCCAGCAGTTTCCTAGCGGGCTCCTACGAGCAGTACTTC; CDR3aa: CASSFLAGSYEQYF
j_gene: TRBJ2-1; d_gene: .; abundance: .; v_gene: TRBV28; len: 11; CDR3nt: TGTGCCAGCACTAGTTGGGGAAGGCAGTTCTTC; CDR3aa: CASTSWGRQFF
j_gene: TRBJ1-4; d_gene: .; abundance: .; v_gene: TRBV15; len: 14; CDR3nt: TGTGCCACCAGCAGAGATTTCGGGAATGAAAAACTGTTTTTT; CDR3aa: CATSRDFGNEKLFF
j_gene: TRBJ2-7; d_gene: .; abundance: few; v_gene: TRBV18; len: 14; CDR3nt: TGTGCCAGCTCACCAAATAGCGGAGCTTACGAGCAGTACTTC; CDR3aa: CASSPNSGAYEQYF
j_gene: TRBJ2-3; d_gene: TRBD2; abundance: .; v_gene: TRBV5-1; len: 15; CDR3nt: TGCGCCAGCAGCTTGCCTAGCGGGACCACAGATACGCAGTATTTT; CDR3aa: CASSLPSGTTDTQYF
j_gene: TRBJ2-3; d_gene: .; abundance: .; v_gene: TRBV9; len: 11; CDR3nt: TGTGCCAGCGCGGGGCAAGATACGCAGTATTTT; CDR3aa: CASAGQDTQYF